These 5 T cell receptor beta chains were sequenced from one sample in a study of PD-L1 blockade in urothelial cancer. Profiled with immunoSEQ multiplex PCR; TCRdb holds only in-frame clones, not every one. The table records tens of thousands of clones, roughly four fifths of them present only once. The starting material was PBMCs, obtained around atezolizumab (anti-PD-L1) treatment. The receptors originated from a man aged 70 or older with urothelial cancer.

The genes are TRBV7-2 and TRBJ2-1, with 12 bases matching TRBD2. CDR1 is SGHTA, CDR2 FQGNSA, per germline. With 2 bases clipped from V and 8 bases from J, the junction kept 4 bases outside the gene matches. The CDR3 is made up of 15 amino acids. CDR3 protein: CASSLTSGGRHEQFF. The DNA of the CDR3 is TGTGCCAGCAGCTTAACTAGCGGGGGGCGTCATGAGCAGTTCTTC.

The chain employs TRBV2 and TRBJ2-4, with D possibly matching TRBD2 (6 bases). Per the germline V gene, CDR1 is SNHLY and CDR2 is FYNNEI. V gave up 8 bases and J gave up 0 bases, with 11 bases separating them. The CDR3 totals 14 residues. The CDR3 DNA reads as TGTGCCAGCGCCGGGGGTCTAGCCAAAAACATTCAGTACTTC. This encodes CASAGGLAKNIQYF.

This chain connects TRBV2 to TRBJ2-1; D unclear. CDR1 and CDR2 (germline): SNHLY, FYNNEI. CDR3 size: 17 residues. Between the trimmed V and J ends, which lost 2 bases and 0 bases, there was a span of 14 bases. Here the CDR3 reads CASSEKSLLSSYNEQFF. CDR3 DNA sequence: TGTGCCAGCAGTGAAAAGAGTCTTTTAAGCTCCTACAATGAGCAGTTCTTC.

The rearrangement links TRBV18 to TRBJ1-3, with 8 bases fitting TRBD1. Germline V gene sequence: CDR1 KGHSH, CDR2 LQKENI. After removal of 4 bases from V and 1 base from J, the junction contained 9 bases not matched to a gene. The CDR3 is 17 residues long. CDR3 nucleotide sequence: TGTGCCAGCTCACTCTGGACAGGGAGGGATTCTGGAAACACCATATATTTT. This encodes CASSLWTGRDSGNTIYF.

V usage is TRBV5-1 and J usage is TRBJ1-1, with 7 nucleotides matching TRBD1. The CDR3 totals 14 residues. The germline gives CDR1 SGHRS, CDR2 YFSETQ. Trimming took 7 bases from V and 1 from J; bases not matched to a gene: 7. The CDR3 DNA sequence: TGCGCCAGCGATACCGGGACAGCGAACACTGAAGCTTTCTTT. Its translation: CASDTGTANTEAFF.